This T cell receptor (beta chain) was retrieved from a study of shared T cell receptors in the human thymus. Profiled with immunoSEQ multiplex PCR; TCRdb holds only in-frame clones, not every one. The sample lists about 660,000 clones, more than 75% occurring once. This sample also appeared in a second study, on human thymus T cells. That work adds: The source of the thymus tissue was resections taken during corrective heart surgery. Repertoires sampled from thymus and blood appeared biased in V and J gene usage. Related research described thymic repertoires that were highly overlapping among unrelated individuals.

This clonotype was sampled from a boy in the first two years of life with a congenital heart defect. The sequenced sample was thymocytes.

CDR3 DNA: TGTGCCAGCAGTTCCCGGGAGCTCAGCACAGATACGCAGTATTTT. Translating it yields CASSSRELSTDTQYF. The chain is built from TRBV27 and TRBJ2-3; TRBD2 might be the D (6 bases). Germline CDR1 is MNHEY and CDR2 is SMNVEV (reference sequence). V shed 4 bases and J shed 0 bases, with 11 bases lying between them. This CDR3 is built from 15 residues.